What follows are 32 T cell receptor beta chains derived from one specimen sequenced in a study of T-cell memory formation after mild COVID-19. In TCRdb, the 5' RACE reads were re-called with MiXCR into one record per CDR3 protein. The profile shows around 340,000 distinct CDR3 sequences, over 10% of them singletons. Sequencing input: PBMCs or a T cell subset sorted from them (not recorded which). The source is a man aged 18 to 35 who had mild COVID-19 (a few samples of this study predate the infection). Cell type and time point are not known.

V usage is TRBV5-1 and J usage is TRBJ2-1; TRBD2 agrees at 15 bases. Germline V gives CDR1 SGHRS, CDR2 YFSETQ. Trimming removed 7 bases from V and 6 bases from J; junction bases left unmatched: 5. The CDR3 sequence is 15 residues long. The CDR3 protein is CASQGLAGGLNEQFF. The CDR3 nucleotides are TGCGCCAGCCAGGGACTAGCGGGGGGCCTCAATGAGCAGTTCTTC.

This clonotype was detected ten times or more. The chain employs TRBV5-1 and TRBJ2-3; 8 bases align to TRBD2. Germline V gene data show CDR1 as SGHRS and CDR2 as YFSETQ. The CDR3 is 14 amino acids. Trimming at V came to 0 bases and at J to 4 bases, leaving 1 base not matched to a gene. This CDR3 reads CASSLDGGADTQYF. In DNA form, the CDR3 reads TGCGCCAGCAGCTTGGACGGGGGGGCAGATACGCAGTATTTT.

The chain recombines TRBV6-5 with TRBJ2-3; possible D gene TRBD1, 6 bases. The germline gives CDR1 MNHEY, CDR2 SVGAGI. The V and J ends lost 4 bases and 5 bases respectively, with 16 bases between them. The length of the CDR3 is 15 residues. This CDR3 reads CASSSTGGHGDTQYF. CDR3 DNA sequence: TGTGCCAGCAGTTCGACAGGCGGGCATGGAGATACGCAGTATTTT.

The sample holds many counts of this clonotype. The V call is TRBV5-1, the J call TRBJ2-7, with TRBD1 matching over 10 bases. Germline V gene data show CDR1 as SGHRS and CDR2 as YFSETQ. This CDR3 region has 13 residues. With 0 bases clipped from V and 6 bases from J, the junction kept 0 bases outside the gene matches. The chain's CDR3 is CASSLGDRGEQYF. CDR3 bases: TGCGCCAGCAGCTTGGGGGACAGGGGCGAGCAGTACTTC.

This chain links TRBV29-1 with TRBJ2-6; no clear D. This CDR3 has 12 residues. V gave up 4 bases and J gave up 2 bases, with 3 bases separating them. Germline CDR1 reads SQVTM; CDR2 reads ANQGSEA. CDR3 residues: CSVGTGANVLTF. The CDR3 bases are TGCAGCGTTGGGACTGGGGCCAACGTCCTGACTTTC.

The chain recombines TRBV7-6 with TRBJ1-6; TRBD1 is a possible D gene (5 bases). CDR1 is SGHVS and CDR2 is FNYEAQ in the germline V gene. With 2 bases removed from V and 11 bases from J, the gap between germline ends came to 19 bases. The CDR3 consists of 16 residues. The CDR3 is CASSLYPGGIGTPLHF. In DNA form, the CDR3 reads TGTGCCAGCAGCTTATACCCCGGGGGGATAGGTACACCCCTCCACTTT.

The rearrangement links TRBV6-5 to TRBJ1-1; D is possibly TRBD1 (6 bases). The germline V gene has CDR1 MNHEY and CDR2 SVGAGI. V lost 0 bases and J lost 3, with 11 bases in between. This CDR3 is 15 amino acids long. CDR3 amino acids: CASSYSRTADTEAFF. DNA of the CDR3: TGTGCCAGCAGTTACTCGAGGACAGCGGACACTGAAGCTTTCTTT.

This clonotype has just a few counts. The chain carries TRBV4-1 and TRBJ1-6, with no clear D. V was pared by 4 bases and J by 6 bases, with 13 bases between. CDR3 length equals 15 residues. Germline V lookup: CDR1 MGHRA, CDR2 YSYEKL. This CDR3 is CASSPLVAANSPLHF. Written as DNA, the CDR3 is TGCGCCAGCAGCCCCCTCGTGGCAGCTAATTCACCCCTCCACTTT.

This clonotype appeared a few times. The gene calls are TRBV6-5 and TRBJ2-2; D gene ambiguous. The germline V gene encodes CDR1 MNHEY and CDR2 SVGAGI. CDR3 length equals 11 residues. V lost 8 bases to trimming and J lost 6 bases, with 7 bases between them. The chain's CDR3 is CASGVAGELFF. CDR3 sequence (DNA): TGTGCCAGCGGTGTAGCCGGGGAGCTGTTTTTT.

There are a few counts of this clonotype. This chain connects TRBV6-5 to TRBJ1-1; D perhaps matches TRBD1 (5 bases). The CDR3 has 13 residues. From germline, CDR1 is MNHEY and CDR2 SVGAGI. Trimming left V 10 bases short and J 1 base short, with 13 bases between. The CDR3 is CATRTPTNTEAFF. The CDR3 nucleotides are TGTGCCACCCGGACACCTACGAACACTGAAGCTTTCTTT.

This clonotype was observed at least ten times. The chain has TRBV12-3 or TRBV12-4 and TRBJ2-2; 9 nucleotides match TRBD1. This CDR3 comprises 15 residues. The trim removed 5 bases at V and 0 bases at J, leaving 1 base unmatched. The DNA of the CDR3 is TGTGCCAGCAGTCGGGACAGGGCGAACACCGGGGAGCTGTTTTTT. It encodes CASSRDRANTGELFF.

This clonotype has just a few counts. The chain links TRBV29-1 to TRBJ2-7; 9 positions match TRBD1. Germline lookup yields CDR1 SQVTM and CDR2 ANQGSEA. The CDR3 contains 13 residues. V lost 4 bases and J lost 2; bases outside the gene matches: 3. In nucleotides, the CDR3 is TGCAGCGTTGCGGGACAGGGCCCCTACGAGCAGTACTTC. Encoded protein: CSVAGQGPYEQYF.

The chain employs TRBV19 and TRBJ1-2; D remains ambiguous. Germline CDR1 LNHDA, CDR2 SQIVND (reference sequence). Trimming stripped 10 bases from V and 3 bases from J, with 12 bases between. This CDR3 is built from 12 residues. The CDR3 protein is CATRGNDYGYTF. The CDR3 DNA reads TGTGCCACCCGAGGGAACGACTATGGCTACACCTTC.

This clonotype was observed a few times. This chain uses TRBV18 with TRBJ1-5; a weak D match, TRBD1 (6 bases). This CDR3 has 16 residues. Germline CDR1 is KGHSH and CDR2 is LQKENI. Trimming stripped 6 bases from V and 1 base from J, with 16 bases between. In DNA form, the CDR3 reads TGTGCCAGCTCCGGACAGAAGGGTTTGAGCAATCAGCCCCAGCATTTT. It yields the protein CASSGQKGLSNQPQHF.

There are many counts of this clonotype. This chain uses TRBV5-1 with TRBJ2-3; 7 bases are a match to TRBD2. Per germline, CDR1 SGHRS and CDR2 YFSETQ. V dropped 7 bases and J dropped 0; count of bases not matched to a gene: 11. The length of the CDR3 is 16 residues. CDR3 in DNA: TGCGCCAGCGTTCTCGGTGGCGGGGGAAGCACAGATACGCAGTATTTT. Translating gives CASVLGGGGSTDTQYF.

This clonotype was seen a handful of times. A much larger clone lies a single base off, so this may be a read error. The chain employs TRBV4-1 and TRBJ1-5, with unresolved D. The germline V and J ends were trimmed by 6 bases and 2 bases, with 17 bases remaining between them. Germline V CDR1 and CDR2: MGHRA, YSYEKL. The CDR3 spans 16 residues. CDR3 sequence: CASSLRSTSGNQPQHF. For the CDR3, the DNA is TGCGCCAGCAGTTTGCGCTCCACGTCGGGCAATCAGCCCCAGCATTTT.

The rearrangement joins TRBV5-1 to TRBJ1-1; D is uncertain. This CDR3 contains 14 residues. V was pared by 3 bases and J by 0 bases, with 9 bases between. CDR1 is SGHRS and CDR2 is YFSETQ in the germline V gene. The CDR3 DNA is TGCGCCAGCAGCTCATCTAGGATGAACACTGAAGCTTTCTTT. Its protein product is CASSSSRMNTEAFF.

This clonotype showed up many times. V usage is TRBV7-9 and J usage is TRBJ1-1; no firm D call. This CDR3 is built from 12 residues. Deletions cut 5 bases from V and 6 bases from J, with 10 bases between. Looked up from germline, CDR1 is SEHNR and CDR2 is FQNEAQ (reference sequence). The CDR3 bases are TGTGCCAGCAGCCCCTGGGTCCCTGAAGCTTTCTTT. Encoded protein: CASSPWVPEAFF. The full variable domain, its missing parts supplied by reference TRBV7-9 and TRBJ1-1, is DTGVSQNPRHKITKRGQNVTFRCDPISEHNRLYWYRQTLGQGPEFLTYFQNEAQLEKSRLLSDRFSAERPKGSFSTLEIQRTEQGDSAMYLCASSPWVPEAFFGQGTRLTVV.

This clonotype has at least ten counts. The rearrangement joins TRBV10-3 to TRBJ2-2; TRBD2 aligns across 8 bases. J gave up 3 bases and V 3 bases, and 3 bases lay outside the gene matches. CDR1 is ENHRY and CDR2 is SYGVKD in the germline V gene. The CDR3 covers 15 residues. The CDR3 is CAISEGAGDTGELFF. CDR3 in DNA: TGTGCCATCAGTGAAGGAGCGGGGGACACCGGGGAGCTGTTTTTT.

V usage is TRBV25-1 and J usage is TRBJ2-7; 7 bases agree with TRBD1. V shed 3 bases, J shed 2 bases, and the junction held 7 bases outside the gene matches. This CDR3 is built from 15 residues. Looked up from germline, CDR1 is MGHDK and CDR2 is SYGVNS. The CDR3 coding sequence is TGTGCCAGCAGTGATTCCCGGGGACAGACCTACGAGCAGTACTTC. Amino acid sequence: CASSDSRGQTYEQYF.

This clonotype was seen more than once but under ten times. This sequence joins TRBV4-1 and TRBJ1-4; D is ambiguous. Trimming took 3 bases from V and 8 from J, leaving 13 bases between them. The CDR3 loop spans 14 amino acids. Germline V gene data show CDR1 as MGHRA and CDR2 as YSYEKL. CDR3 amino acids: CASSHLSLQEKLFF. CDR3 DNA: TGCGCCAGCAGCCATTTAAGTCTACAAGAAAAACTGTTTTTT.

The gene calls are TRBV7-3 and TRBJ2-3; TRBD1 agrees at 7 bases. CDR1 is SGHTA, CDR2 FQGTGA, per germline. With 8 bases clipped from V and 5 bases from J, the junction kept 7 bases outside the gene matches. The CDR3 is 13 amino acids. The CDR3 spells CASGTWTGDTQYF. CDR3 nucleotide sequence: TGTGCCAGCGGGACCTGGACAGGAGATACGCAGTATTTT.

V gene TRBV11-2 combines with J gene TRBJ2-5; TRBD2 aligns across 10 bases. Trimming took 8 bases from V and 5 from J; bases not matched to a gene: 2. Per the germline V gene, CDR1 is SGHAT and CDR2 is FQNNGV. The CDR3 is 12 residues long. The CDR3 region has the DNA TGTGCCAGCTTAGCGGGGGGTGAGACCCAGTACTTC. It yields the protein CASLAGGETQYF.

Only a few counts were recorded for this clonotype. CDR3 DNA sequence: TGCAGTGCTAGGGACAGGGCCGTAACTAACTATGGCTACACCTTC. It encodes CSARDRAVTNYGYTF. The V call is TRBV20-1, the J call TRBJ1-2; 8 bases map to TRBD1. Germline V gene lookup returns CDR1 DFQATT and CDR2 SNEGSKA (reference sequence). Unmatched junction bases numbered 6, after V lost 3 bases and J lost 0 bases. The CDR3 consists of 15 residues.

The chain has TRBV7-9 and TRBJ1-3; weak D call: TRBD1 (5 bases). Germline V gene data show CDR1 as SEHNR and CDR2 as FQNEAQ (reference sequence). Trimming stripped 4 bases from V and 3 bases from J, with 13 bases between. This CDR3 is 15 amino acids long. The CDR3: CASSSSRGYGNTIYF. CDR3 DNA sequence: TGTGCCAGCAGCTCTTCCCGGGGGTATGGAAACACCATATATTTT. Drawing the rest from reference TRBV7-9 and TRBJ1-3, the complete variable domain is DTGVSQNPRHKITKRGQNVTFRCDPISEHNRLYWYRQTLGQGPEFLTYFQNEAQLEKSRLLSDRFSAERPKGSFSTLEIQRTEQGDSAMYLCASSSSRGYGNTIYFGEGSWLTVV.

This clonotype was seen at least ten times. This chain joins TRBV12-3 or TRBV12-4 and TRBJ2-1; TRBD1 aligns across 9 bases. CDR3 length: 16 amino acids. The V segment lost 7 bases and the J segment 8 bases; nucleotides outside the gene matches: 15. The CDR3 DNA is TGTGCCAGCACCCCCATCGGACAGGGGCCTGGAGATGAGCAGTTCTTC. It translates to CASTPIGQGPGDEQFF.

This clonotype was recorded a few times. This chain joins TRBV3-1 and TRBJ1-5; D is possibly TRBD1 (5 bases). V dropped 5 bases and J dropped 1 base, with 12 bases sitting between them. CDR1 is LGHDT, CDR2 YNNKEL, per germline (reference sequence). This CDR3 comprises 15 residues. CDR3 sequence reads: CASSAAGGSNQPQHF. The CDR3 coding sequence is TGTGCCAGCAGCGCAGCGGGGGGGAGCAATCAGCCCCAGCATTTT.

This rearrangement joins TRBV4-1 to TRBJ2-6; no clear D gene. V was pared by 0 bases and J by 3 bases, with 9 bases between. This CDR3 contains 16 residues. The germline gives CDR1 MGHRA, CDR2 YSYEKL. CDR3 in DNA: TGCGCCAGCAGCCAAGAGCCCCTTCTTGGGGCCAACGTCCTGACTTTC. Protein sequence: CASSQEPLLGANVLTF.

The chain is built from TRBV3-1 and TRBJ1-1, with D tentatively TRBD1 (6 bases). Per germline, CDR1 LGHDT and CDR2 YNNKEL (reference sequence). The CDR3 contains 15 residues. V shed 0 bases and J shed 6 bases, with 14 bases lying between them. CDR3 nucleotide sequence: TGTGCCAGCAGCCAAGACGGGGGCTCCGGTGCTGAAGCTTTCTTT. Its protein is CASSQDGGSGAEAFF.

The sample holds a few counts of this clonotype. The CDR3: CASQKGRLDEQFF. In DNA form, the CDR3 reads TGCGCCAGCCAAAAGGGACGGCTGGATGAGCAGTTCTTC. V usage is TRBV10-2 and J usage is TRBJ2-1; D possibly uses TRBD1 or TRBD2 (5 bases each). CDR1 and CDR2 (germline): WSHSY, SAAADI. CDR3 length: 13 residues. V was clipped by 8 bases and J by 8 bases, with 16 bases between them.

The CDR3 DNA sequence: TGTGCCACCGGGGTGAAGACAGAAGAGACCCAGTACTTC. It encodes CATGVKTEETQYF. This sequence joins TRBV6-2 or TRBV6-3 and TRBJ2-5, with D tentatively TRBD1 or TRBD2 (5 bases each). Trimming took 10 bases from V and 3 from J, leaving 15 bases between them. CDR3 length: 13 residues. Germline assignment: CDR1 MNHEY and CDR2 SVGEGT.

This clonotype has only a few counts. This rearrangement joins TRBV6-5 to TRBJ2-7; 7 nucleotides align to TRBD2. CDR3 size: 17 residues. The germline V gene encodes CDR1 MNHEY and CDR2 SVGAGI. V was clipped by 7 bases and J by 5 bases; unmatched bases: 20. The CDR3 spells CASNFGASRGFNNEQYV. CDR3 in DNA: TGTGCCAGCAATTTCGGGGCCTCGCGGGGGTTCAACAACGAGCAGTACGTC.